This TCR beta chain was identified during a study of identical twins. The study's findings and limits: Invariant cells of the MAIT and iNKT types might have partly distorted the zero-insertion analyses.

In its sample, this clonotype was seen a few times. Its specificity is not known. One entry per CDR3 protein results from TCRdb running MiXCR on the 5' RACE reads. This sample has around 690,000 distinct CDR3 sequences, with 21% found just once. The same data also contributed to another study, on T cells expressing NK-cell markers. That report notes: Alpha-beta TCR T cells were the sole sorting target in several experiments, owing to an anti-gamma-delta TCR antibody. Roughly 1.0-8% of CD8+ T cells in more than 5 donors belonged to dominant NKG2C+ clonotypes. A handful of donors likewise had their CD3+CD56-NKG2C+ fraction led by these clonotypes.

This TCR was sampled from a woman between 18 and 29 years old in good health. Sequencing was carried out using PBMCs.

For the CDR3, the DNA is TGCGCCAGCAGCTCCCGGGACAGGGGCGAGCAGTACTTC. Its protein is CASSSRDRGEQYF. This chain connects TRBV5-1 to TRBJ2-7, with 10 bases lining up with TRBD1. CDR1 and CDR2 from the germline V gene are SGHRS and YFSETQ. J lost 6 bases, V lost 3 bases, and 3 bases had no gene match. This CDR3 spans 13 amino acids.